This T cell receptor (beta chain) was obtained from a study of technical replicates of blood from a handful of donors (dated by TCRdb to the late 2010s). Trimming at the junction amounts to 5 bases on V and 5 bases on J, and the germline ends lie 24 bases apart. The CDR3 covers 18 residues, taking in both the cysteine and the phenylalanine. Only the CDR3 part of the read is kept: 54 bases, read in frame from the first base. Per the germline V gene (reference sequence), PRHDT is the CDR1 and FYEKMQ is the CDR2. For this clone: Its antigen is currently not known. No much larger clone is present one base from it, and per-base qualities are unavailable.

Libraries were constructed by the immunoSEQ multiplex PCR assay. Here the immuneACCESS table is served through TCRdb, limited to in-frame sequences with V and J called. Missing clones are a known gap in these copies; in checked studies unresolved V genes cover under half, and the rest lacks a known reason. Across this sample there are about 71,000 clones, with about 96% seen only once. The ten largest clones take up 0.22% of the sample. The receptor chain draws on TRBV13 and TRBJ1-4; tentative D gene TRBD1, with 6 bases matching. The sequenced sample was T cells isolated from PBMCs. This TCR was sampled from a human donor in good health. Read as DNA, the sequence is TGTGCCAGCAGCCCCTCGCGGTTTCACCTAGGGGGAAATGAAAAACTGTTTTTT. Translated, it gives CASSPSRFHLGGNEKLFF.